The 5 T cell receptor beta chains presented below share a single source sample, sequenced in a study (dated by TCRdb to between 2021 and 2024). Library preparation employed the immunoSEQ multiplex PCR assay. TCRdb took over this immuneACCESS table, retaining in-frame rearrangements with V and J assigned. Such tables are incomplete; in checked studies, under half of the missing clones stem from an unresolved V gene, and the remainder is unexplained. This sample gives under 90,000 clones in total; 93% of them show up just once. Under 4.5% of the sample rests with the top ten. The sample taken for sequencing was PBMCs. These receptors were obtained from a man aged 35 to 55 with rheumatoid arthritis.

This clone was seen only a few times. The V call is TRBV12-5, the J call TRBJ1-6; tentatively, D is TRBD1 (5 bases). The CDR3 sequence is 12 residues long. The V and J ends lost 6 bases and 12 bases respectively, with 12 bases between them. Germline lookup yields CDR1 LGHNT and CDR2 FRNRAP. In DNA, the CDR3 is TGTGCTAGTGGCCCTGGGACGGGACCCCTCCACTTT. Its translation is CASGPGTGPLHF.

The chain combines TRBV14 with TRBJ1-4; D is undetermined. The CDR3 spans 16 residues. Germline V lookup: CDR1 SGHDN, CDR2 FVKESK. The V end was cut by 4 bases, the J end by 8 bases, with 20 bases between. The DNA of the CDR3 is TGTGCCAGCAGCCTCGAATCGGGTTGGGAGCGAGAAAAACTGTTTTTT. Its translation is CASSLESGWEREKLFF.

V gene TRBV11-2 combines with J gene TRBJ2-1, with 8 positions matching TRBD2. The V gene end was trimmed by 5 bases and the J gene end by 3 bases; junction bases not matched to a gene: 6. The germline V gene has CDR1 SGHAT and CDR2 FQNNGV. The length of the CDR3 is 15 residues. CDR3 sequence (DNA): TGTGCCAGCAGCCCGGTGACTAGCGTCTACAATGAGCAGTTCTTC. Its protein product is CASSPVTSVYNEQFF.

This clone was found once. The chain combines TRBV28 with TRBJ1-5; D possibly corresponds to TRBD1 (5 bases). CDR3 length: 14 residues. With 6 bases removed from V and 6 bases from J, the gap between germline ends came to 15 bases. Per the germline V gene, CDR1 is MDHEN and CDR2 is SYDVKM. CDR3 bases: TGTGCCAGCAGGGCCCCAGGGAAGGGTCAGCCCCAGCATTTT. Translating gives CASRAPGKGQPQHF.

The V call is TRBV3-1 (or the pseudogene TRBV3-2), the J call TRBJ2-2; D is unclear. The CDR3 spans 13 residues. The germline gives CDR1 LGHDT, CDR2 YNNKEL (reference sequence). The V end was cut by 3 bases, the J end by 1 base, with 3 bases between. Written as DNA, the CDR3 is TGTGCCAGCAGCCACTTGAACACCGGGGAGCTGTTTTTT. It is translated as CASSHLNTGELFF.